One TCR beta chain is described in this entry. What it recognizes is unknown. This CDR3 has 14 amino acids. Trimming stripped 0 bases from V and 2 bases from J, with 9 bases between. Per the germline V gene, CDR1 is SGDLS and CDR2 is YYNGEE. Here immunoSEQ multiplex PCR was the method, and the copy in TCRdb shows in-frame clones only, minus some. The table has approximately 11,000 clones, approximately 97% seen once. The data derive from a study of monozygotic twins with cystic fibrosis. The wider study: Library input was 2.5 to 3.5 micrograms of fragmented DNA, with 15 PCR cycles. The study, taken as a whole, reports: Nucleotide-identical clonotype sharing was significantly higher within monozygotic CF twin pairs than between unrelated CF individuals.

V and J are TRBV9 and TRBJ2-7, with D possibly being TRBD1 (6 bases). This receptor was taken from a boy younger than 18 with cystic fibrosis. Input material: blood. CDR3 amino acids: CASSVGNRAYEQYF. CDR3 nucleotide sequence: TGTGCCAGCAGCGTAGGAAACAGGGCCTACGAGCAGTACTTC.